This paragraph covers one TCR beta chain sequence. Its specificity is not known. This specimen belongs to a study of early T cells in non-severe SARS-CoV-2 infection. The study, taken as a whole, reports: There was a bias toward anti-spike CD8 responses in VDJdb matching, which missed private and CD4 specificities.

Individually, cDNA molecules had unique molecular identifiers attached to them. MiXCR, applied by TCRdb to the 5' RACE reads, yields one record per CDR3 protein. The repertoire holds 55,000 to 80,000 distinct CDR3 sequences, roughly an eighth seen once, with under 1.5% in the top ten. Trimming removed 5 bases at V and 1 base at J, with 8 bases between. In germline, CDR1 is MNHEY, CDR2 SMNVEV (reference sequence). The CDR3 is made up of 13 amino acids. V usage is TRBV27 and J usage is TRBJ1-1; no reliable D call. This clonotype was sampled from an adult who was a healthcare worker with PCR-confirmed SARS-CoV-2 infection or an uninfected control (not recorded which). The source material was whole blood, sampled at baseline. Written as DNA, the CDR3 is TGTGCCAGCAGTCCGACCGCGAACACTGAAGCTTTCTTT. Its protein is CASSPTANTEAFF.